This paragraph covers one T cell receptor beta chain sequence. The source of the sample is a study of blood T cell repertoires in COVID-19. Study-level background: Samples of COVID-19 (acute and convalescent) were obtained from the United States, Italy and Spain. PBMCs, B-cell-depleted T cells, or T cells provided the cDNA or gDNA that made up the material.

Data came from immunoSEQ multiplex PCR; TCRdb stores just in-frame clones and leaves some out. Of 250,000 to 350,000 clones in the sample, 88% were seen once. The CDR3 runs 16 residues. Germline V gene sequence: CDR1 SNHLY, CDR2 FYNNEI. V was shortened by 6 bases and J by 4 bases, with 21 bases between the two germline ends. The sample was PBMCs or T cells enriched from blood (not recorded which). The genes are TRBV2 and TRBJ1-1; weak D call: TRBD1 (5 bases). The origin of this receptor is a woman aged 50 to 60 who had recovered from COVID-19. CDR3 in amino acids: CASSLNPGLRATEAFF. In nucleotides, the CDR3 is TGTGCCAGCAGCCTCAACCCGGGACTCCGGGCCACTGAAGCTTTCTTT.